This is a list of T cell receptor beta chains from one sample in a study of blood T cell repertoires in COVID-19. Using immunoSEQ multiplex PCR, the repertoire was profiled, and TCRdb retains in-frame clones only, with some absent. The sample lists fewer than 250,000 clones; about 76% were seen once. Sequences were obtained from PBMCs or T cells enriched from blood (not recorded which). These receptors originate from a woman between 45 and 60 years old with acute COVID-19. Both conserved end residues are trimmed from each CDR3. Expanded clones are given a class, and other clones once, few, many or no size at all.

TRBV28	few	TRBJ2-5	ASSSLGEAGLSETQY
TRBV28	NA	TRBJ1-4	ASSSAGTGGEKLF
TRBV2	few	TRBJ2-7	ASSDWQGSYEQY
TRBV4-3	few	TRBJ2-2	ASSHGLAGELF
TRBV5-1	NA	TRBJ2-6	ASSWTGSRGANVLT
TRBV7-9	NA	TRBJ2-5	ASSFGTGTPQETQY
TRBV15	NA	TRBJ1-1	AAKKGMNTEAF
TRBV19	many	TRBJ1-2	ASSRGDRGVSNYGYT
TRBV7-9	NA	TRBJ1-2	ASRDQGWSGYT
TRBV25-1	NA	TRBJ1-3	ATGTVLDTIY
TRBV19	few	TRBJ2-1	ASSGPGQGYNEQF
TRBV2	NA	TRBJ2-7	ASSSNLQGSEQY
TRBV14	NA	TRBJ2-1	ASSRGMEQF
TRBV6-5	NA	TRBJ1-1	ASRNRAMNTEAF
TRBV5-5	NA	TRBJ1-6	ASSLEKGVYFSPLH
TRBV5-1	NA	TRBJ2-5	ASSLILAVGETQY
TRBV28	NA	TRBJ1-6	ASSLRGGGNSPLH
TRBV19	NA	TRBJ1-2	ASSLRSGEQGTSGYT
TRBV15	NA	TRBJ1-4	ATSSRGDLEKLF
TRBV12-3/TRBV12-4	NA	TRBJ2-7	ASTRDRDEQY
TRBV19	NA	TRBJ2-1	ASSSRGVYNEQF
TRBV7-2	NA	TRBJ1-2	ASSFGQQANYGYT
TRBV5-4	NA	TRBJ1-6	ASSLTRYNSPLH
TRBV4-3	few	TRBJ1-1	ASSQDSWNTEAF
TRBV6-4	few	TRBJ2-6	ASSEIVGSGANVLT
TRBV24-1	NA	TRBJ2-5	ATRRTGEETQY
TRBV19	NA	TRBJ2-2	ASSIAGDGELF
TRBV6-5	NA	TRBJ2-7	ASSYSSGRAPYEQY
TRBV4-3	NA	TRBJ2-7	ASSNRLFYEQY
TRBV19	NA	TRBJ1-6	ASSSPWEGYSYNSPLH
TRBV19	NA	TRBJ2-7	ASTETTGLSYEQY
TRBV3-1/TRBV3-2	NA	TRBJ2-3	ASGLAGTDTQY
TRBV18	NA	TRBJ1-3	ASSPRTGANSGNTIY
TRBV28	NA	TRBJ1-1	ASNQDRGNTEAF
TRBV23-1	NA	TRBJ1-2	ASSQPGTELNYGYT
TRBV6-1	few	TRBJ1-1	ASSEQTGLMNTEAF
TRBV5-5	few	TRBJ2-1	ASSSIRLAWSYNEQF
TRBV5-1	NA	TRBJ2-3	ASSPGLALRTDTQY
TRBV4-1	NA	TRBJ1-5	ASSQGVGDSQPQH
TRBV3-1/TRBV3-2	NA	TRBJ2-7	ASSRFRASRLAVRYEQY
TRBV2	NA	TRBJ2-2	ASSDPGGNVNGELF
TRBV2	NA	TRBJ2-5	ASSPGTSGRETQY
TRBV18	NA	TRBJ2-2	ASSPLGTAHNTGELF
TRBV3-1/TRBV3-2	NA	TRBJ2-3	ASSQSPTGTDTQY
TRBV7-2	NA	TRBJ2-2	ASSLWDRANGELF
TRBV7-3	NA	TRBJ2-1	ASSPPGLAGGRGNEQF
TRBV6-5	NA	TRBJ1-5	ASSQTRYSNQPQH
TRBV11-2	NA	TRBJ2-7	ASRSTGLRSNEQY
TRBV6-2/TRBV6-3	once	TRBJ2-7	ASSYAQSYEQY
TRBV19	once	TRBJ2-1	ASSGSAYNEQF
TRBV11-1	NA	TRBJ2-1	ASSPGQGAYNEQF
TRBV6-2/TRBV6-3	NA	TRBJ1-2	ASSYDTNYGYT
TRBV28	NA	TRBJ1-2	ASSFPDRGRDGYT
TRBV6-2/TRBV6-3	few	TRBJ1-1	ASSYGQHLNTEAF
TRBV18	few	TRBJ1-1	ASSRDRKNTEAF